The 27 T cell receptor beta chains presented below share a single source sample, sequenced in a study of regulatory dendritic cells for organ transplantation. Sorted T cells were CFSE-labeled and cultured roughly five days with allogeneic regulatory or mature dendritic cells at 1:10. Assay used: immunoSEQ multiplex PCR; TCRdb lists only in-frame clones, some missing. Of some 10,000 clones in the sample, 50% to 70% were seen once. Their antigens are not known. Sequenced input: naive CD4+ T cells from blood cultured with dendritic cells. This sample's subset: CD45RA+ naive T cells. The origin of the receptors is a human donor in good health.

This chain uses TRBV5-1 with TRBJ2-5; the match to TRBD1 covers 9 bases. This CDR3 is built from 14 residues. The germline gives CDR1 SGHRS, CDR2 YFSETQ. Germline trimming cut 4 bases from V and 6 bases from J; bases unmatched to any gene: 7. CDR3 amino acids: CASSLGTGTKTQYF. The CDR3 DNA sequence: TGCGCCAGCAGCCTAGGGACAGGGACGAAGACCCAGTACTTC.

This sequence joins TRBV7-8 and TRBJ1-1; D may be TRBD1 (5 bases). Trimming removed 6 bases from V and 0 bases from J, with 17 bases in between. Germline V gives CDR1 SGHVS, CDR2 FQNEAQ. There are 16 residues in the CDR3. CDR3 sequence (DNA): TGTGCCAGCAGTAGGATAGACAGCACCATGAACACTGAAGCTTTCTTT. Protein product: CASSRIDSTMNTEAFF.

This sequence joins TRBV5-6 and TRBJ2-1; 8 positions match TRBD1. Germline trimming cut 9 bases from V and 5 bases from J; bases unmatched to any gene: 13. The CDR3 runs 15 residues. Germline V gene sequence: CDR1 SGHDT, CDR2 YYEEEE. CDR3 nucleotides: TGTGCCACCTATTTATCCGGGACAGGAGACAATGAGCAGTTCTTC. Its translation is CATYLSGTGDNEQFF.

The chain links TRBV12-5 to TRBJ2-2, with TRBD1 identical over 10 bases. The V and J ends lost 1 base and 2 bases, in that order; junction bases with no gene match: 13. Per the germline V gene, CDR1 is LGHNT and CDR2 is FRNRAP. The CDR3 length is 20 residues. The CDR3 nucleotides read TGTGCTAGTGGTTTGGGGTTCGGACAGGGGGATAGGGGTAACACCGGGGAGCTGTTTTTT. It codes for CASGLGFGQGDRGNTGELFF.

The chain carries TRBV5-4 and TRBJ2-6; 11 nucleotides match TRBD2. Germline trimming cut 4 bases from V and 0 bases from J; bases unmatched to any gene: 6. CDR1 is SGHNT, CDR2 YYREEE, per germline (reference sequence). The CDR3 totals 18 residues. CDR3 sequence: CASSPGLAGHSGANVLTF. The CDR3 region has the DNA TGTGCCAGCAGCCCCGGACTAGCGGGCCACTCTGGGGCCAACGTCCTGACTTTC.

This rearrangement joins TRBV6-6 to TRBJ2-1, with TRBD2 as a possible D gene (6 bases). Looked up from germline, CDR1 is MNHNY and CDR2 is SVGAGI (reference sequence). V gave up 6 bases and J gave up 0 bases, with 15 bases separating them. This CDR3 region has 16 residues. The CDR3 DNA reads as TGTGCCAGCAGGTCCTACGGGGGATACTCCTACAATGAGCAGTTCTTC. Translation: CASRSYGGYSYNEQFF.

The sample holds a few counts of this clone. This chain joins TRBV19 and TRBJ2-7; 7 nucleotides align to TRBD1. The germline gives CDR1 LNHDA, CDR2 SQIVND (reference sequence). The CDR3 extends over 17 amino acids. V lost 2 bases and J lost 1; bases outside the gene matches: 11. This CDR3 reads CASSIPLDRVDSYEQYF. CDR3 DNA sequence: TGTGCCAGTAGTATACCCCTTGACAGGGTAGATTCCTACGAGCAGTACTTC. Looking up the rest from reference TRBV19 and TRBJ2-7 gives the full variable domain: DGGITQSPKYLFRKEGQNVTLSCEQNLNHDAMYWYRQDPGQGLRLIYYSQIVNDFQKGDIAEGYSVSREKKESFPLTVTSAQKNPTAFYLCASSIPLDRVDSYEQYFGPGTRLTVT.

This clone showed up just a few times. CDR3 in amino acids: CASSWDRVGETQYF. For the CDR3, the DNA is TGTGCCAGCAGTTGGGACAGGGTGGGAGAGACCCAGTACTTC. The chain couples TRBV6-6 to TRBJ2-5; the match to TRBD1 covers 9 bases. Germline CDR1 reads MNHNY; CDR2 reads SVGAGI (reference sequence). The length of the CDR3 is 14 residues. The V gene end was trimmed by 4 bases and the J gene end by 4 bases; junction bases not matched to a gene: 4.

The gene calls are TRBV10-3 and TRBJ2-3; the D gene is possibly TRBD2 (5 bases). The CDR3 is made up of 14 amino acids. The V gene's germline CDR1 is ENHRY and CDR2 SYGVKD. V lost 3 bases, J lost 5 bases, and 12 bases lay in between. CDR3 protein: CAISDSSAGDTQYF. The CDR3 DNA reads as TGTGCCATCAGTGATAGTAGCGCTGGAGATACGCAGTATTTT.

In this sample, this clone turned up once. The chain links TRBV7-9 to TRBJ2-2; 8 nucleotides line up with TRBD1. CDR1 is SEHNR and CDR2 is FQNEAQ in the germline V gene (reference sequence). With 10 bases clipped from V and 4 bases from J, the junction kept 8 bases outside the gene matches. The CDR3 is 14 amino acids. The CDR3 loop reads CAKGQGAGTGELFF. The CDR3 nucleotides read TGTGCCAAAGGGCAGGGGGCAGGCACCGGGGAGCTGTTTTTT.

V gene TRBV6-1 combines with J gene TRBJ2-3; D uncertain. Germline CDR1 and CDR2: MNHNS and SASEGT. This CDR3 has 12 residues. With 3 bases removed from V and 5 bases from J, the gap between germline ends came to 6 bases. CDR3 DNA: TGTGCCAGCAGTGACCCCCTAGATACGCAGTATTTT. This gives the protein CASSDPLDTQYF.

In regard to this clone: At one end, the junction sequence differs from germline, possibly due to a read error. The chain combines TRBV6-1 with TRBJ2-1; 9 bases map to TRBD2. Germline V CDR1 and CDR2: MNHNS, SASEGT. CDR3 length: 15 amino acids. CDR3 coding DNA: TGTGTCAGCAGCTGGACTAGCGCTTCCTACAATGAGCAGTTCTTC. This sequence encodes CVSSWTSASYNEQFF.

This clone was detected only a few times. This chain links TRBV29-1 with TRBJ1-2; no clear D. V lost 2 bases and J 8 bases, leaving 15 bases between the germline ends. CDR1 is SQVTM and CDR2 is ANQGSEA in the germline V gene. This CDR3 region has 13 residues. CDR3 loop: CSVETLPLSGYTF. The CDR3, as DNA: TGCAGCGTTGAAACTCTACCATTGTCCGGCTACACCTTC. The full variable domain, with the rest looked up from reference TRBV29-1 and TRBJ1-2, is SAVISQKPSRDICQRGTSLTIQCQVDSQVTMMFWYRQQPGQSLTLIATANQGSEATYESGFVIDKFPISRPNLTFSTLTVSNMSPEDSSIYLCSVETLPLSGYTFGSGTRLTVV.

The gene calls are TRBV7-8 and TRBJ1-5; D not certain. Germline V lookup: CDR1 SGHVS, CDR2 FQNEAQ. Trimming took 4 bases from V and 7 from J, leaving 20 bases between them. The CDR3 totals 16 residues. In DNA form, the CDR3 reads TGTGCCAGCAGCTCGAACGTCCTCGGAGTCAGCCAGCCCCAGCATTTT. Amino acids: CASSSNVLGVSQPQHF.

V gene TRBV11-2 combines with J gene TRBJ2-7; a weak D match, TRBD1 (5 bases). Trimming left V 1 base short and J 6 bases short, with 7 bases between. The germline V gene encodes CDR1 SGHAT and CDR2 FQNNGV. There are 12 residues in the CDR3. The CDR3 sequence is CASSLGTGEQYF. DNA for the CDR3: TGTGCCAGCAGCTTAGGAACAGGCGAGCAGTACTTC.

This clone appeared once. The chain couples TRBV5-4 to TRBJ1-1; 9 bases map to TRBD1. The CDR3 contains 16 residues. V was pared by 4 bases and J by 0 bases, with 7 bases of the junction left unmatched. Germline CDR1 SGHNT, CDR2 YYREEE (reference sequence). The CDR3 nucleotides read TGTGCCAGCAGCGGACGGACAGGGGCCATGAACACTGAAGCTTTCTTT. Residues: CASSGRTGAMNTEAFF.

The rearrangement joins TRBV11-3 to TRBJ2-1; 13 bases agree with TRBD2. The CDR3 is 15 amino acids. Germline CDR1 and CDR2: SGHNT and YENEEA. V trimming: 3 bases; J trimming: 6 bases; junction bases outside the gene matches: 2. CDR3 protein: CASSFTSGGGNEQFF. The CDR3 DNA sequence: TGTGCCAGCAGCTTCACTAGCGGGGGGGGCAATGAGCAGTTCTTC.

This sequence joins TRBV7-6 and TRBJ2-7; 7 positions match TRBD1. This CDR3 is 17 amino acids long. Germline V lookup: CDR1 SGHVS, CDR2 FNYEAQ. V lost 3 bases to trimming and J lost 1 base; unmatched junction nucleotides: 12. In DNA, the CDR3 is TGTGCCAGCAGCTTCGGAGCGACAGGGATAAGTTCCTACGAGCAGTACTTC. Its translation is CASSFGATGISSYEQYF.

The V and J genes are TRBV2 and TRBJ2-1; 10 bases line up with TRBD1. V lost 7 bases and J lost 7; bases outside the gene matches: 13. From germline, CDR1 is SNHLY and CDR2 FYNNEI. The CDR3 contains 16 residues. CDR3 DNA sequence: TGTGCCAGCACCCCTCACCCGGGACAGGGGCGAAATGAGCAGTTCTTC. Protein product: CASTPHPGQGRNEQFF.

This chain joins TRBV10-3 and TRBJ2-5, with D possibly TRBD1 on 6 matching bases. The CDR3 is 12 residues long. Trimming stripped 8 bases from V and 4 bases from J, with 11 bases between. Germline CDR1 ENHRY, CDR2 SYGVKD. The CDR3 DNA is TGTGCCATCGGCAGGGGTGGAGAGACCCAGTACTTC. Translating it yields CAIGRGGETQYF.

The rearrangement uses TRBV6-1 and TRBJ2-2; a weak D match, TRBD2 (7 bases). Between the trimmed V and J ends, which lost 2 bases and 9 bases, there was a span of 19 bases. Germline V gene data show CDR1 as MNHNS and CDR2 as SASEGT. This CDR3 has 16 residues. CDR3 sequence reads: CASSEYTGGPTWELFF. CDR3 nucleotides: TGTGCCAGCAGTGAATATACCGGGGGGCCCACGTGGGAGCTGTTTTTT.

Only a few counts were recorded for this clone. This sequence joins TRBV6-6 and TRBJ1-4; tentative D call: TRBD1 (6 bases). V was clipped by 6 bases and J by 0 bases, with 11 bases between them. Germline V gene sequence: CDR1 MNHNY, CDR2 SVGAGI (reference sequence). The CDR3 spans 15 residues. The CDR3 sequence is CASSTGQPTNEKLFF. As DNA, the CDR3 is TGTGCCAGCAGCACCGGACAGCCAACTAATGAAAAACTGTTTTTT.

The V call is TRBV7-9, the J call TRBJ2-7; the D gene is possibly TRBD1 (5 bases). V was pared by 4 bases and J by 5 bases, with 15 bases between. CDR1 and CDR2 (germline): SEHNR, FQNEAQ (reference sequence). The CDR3 runs to 14 residues. CDR3 in DNA: TGTGCCAGCAGCTCAAATAGTGGGGCGGACGAGCAGTACTTC. This encodes CASSSNSGADEQYF.

This clone was observed once. The gene calls are TRBV18 and TRBJ2-7; maybe TRBD2 (6 bases). With 3 bases removed from V and 0 bases from J, the gap between germline ends came to 15 bases. CDR3 length equals 16 residues. Germline assignment: CDR1 KGHSH and CDR2 LQKENI. The CDR3 is CASSPVPGVGSYEQYF. The CDR3 DNA sequence: TGTGCCAGCTCACCCGTCCCGGGAGTCGGCTCCTACGAGCAGTACTTC. The full variable domain, with the rest looked up from reference TRBV18 and TRBJ2-7, is NAGVMQNPRHLVRRRGQEARLRCSPMKGHSHVYWYRQLPEEGLKFMVYLQKENIIDESGMPKERFSAEFPKEGPSILRIQQVVRGDSAAYFCASSPVPGVGSYEQYFGPGTRLTVT.

This clone was picked up a small number of times. The CDR3 DNA reads TGTGCGCGGCTCGCAGCATACAATGAGCAGTTCTTC. It is translated as CARLAAYNEQFF. The chain joins TRBV6-4 to TRBJ2-1; D not resolved. The CDR3 extends over 12 amino acids. Looked up from germline, CDR1 is MRHNA and CDR2 is SNTAGT.

This rearrangement joins TRBV5-5 to TRBJ2-1; 11 bases agree with TRBD2. The germline V gene has CDR1 SGHKS and CDR2 YYEKEE (reference sequence). The CDR3 is 16 amino acids. Trimming removed 0 bases from V and 4 bases from J; junction bases left unmatched: 3. The CDR3 DNA sequence: TGTGCCAGCAGCTTGGCGGCTAGCGGGGGGTACAATGAGCAGTTCTTC. It codes for CASSLAASGGYNEQFF.

This clone has just one count. This chain joins TRBV10-2 and TRBJ2-7; 13 bases fit TRBD2. V was clipped by 4 bases and J by 2 bases; unmatched bases: 2. CDR1 and CDR2 from the germline V gene are WSHSY and SAAADI. This CDR3 is built from 15 residues. The CDR3, as DNA: TGCGCCAGCAGTGTTACTAGCGGGGGGGCCTACGAGCAGTACTTC. Residues: CASSVTSGGAYEQYF.